This TCR beta chain was retrieved from a study of CD8+CD57+ T cells in acquired aplastic anemia. On the study more broadly: Average DNA yield from sorted CD4+ and CD8+ cells was around 3.2 ug.

On this clonotype: Antigen specificity is unknown.

V shed 8 bases and J 3 bases; nucleotides not matched to a gene: 6. The CDR3 is 13 residues long. The V gene's germline CDR1 is SGHTA and CDR2 FQGNSA. Findings and caveats of the study: Researchers report that around 31 CD8+ CDR3 sequences appeared in both patients and controls. Significant differences in CD8+ Simpson's diversity were not observed between patients and controls.

According to the study, genomic DNA was the template for TCR beta VDJ and CDR3 profiling. TCRdb reanalysed the reads using MiXCR and keeps one entry per CDR3 protein. The sample consists of approximately 170,000 distinct CDR3 sequences, 54% of them appearing once. J is TRBJ1-2 and V is TRBV7-2; 7 bases fit TRBD1. The sample consisted of sorted CD4+, CD8+, or CD8+CD57+ T cells (not recorded which) from PBMCs. This sequence was found in a human donor in good health, serving as a control. DNA of the CDR3: TGTGCCAGCGGCCGACAGGGTGACTATGGCTACACCTTC. Translation gives CASGRQGDYGYTF.